Below are 32 T cell receptor beta chains sequenced from a single sample in a study of cytomegalovirus exposure and HLA in healthy donors listed by TCRdb under 2017. Receptor libraries were prepared by the immunoSEQ multiplex PCR assay. A mixture of 60 forward primers for TCR Vbeta segments and 13 reverse primers for TCR Jbeta segments was used in the multiplex PCR. The immuneACCESS repertoire file appears here via TCRdb, limited to in-frame rearrangements. These files lack a portion of the clones; in checked studies, under half of the deficit traces to unresolved V genes, and the cause of the others is not known. Counted in this sample were approximately 110,000 clones; over 60% of them appeared once. Of the sample, approximately 4.3% is held by the ten largest clones. The specimen sequenced was PBMCs. These receptors were obtained from a man in his sixties in good health and CMV-seropositive.

The gene calls are TRBV6-1 and TRBJ2-7; D may be TRBD2 (5 bases). The germline CDR1 and CDR2 sequences are MNHNS and SASEGT. The CDR3 spans 11 residues. CDR3 amino acids: CAAREVYEQYF. The CDR3, as DNA: TGTGCGGCTCGGGAAGTCTACGAGCAGTACTTC.

J is TRBJ2-3 and V is TRBV19; 9 nucleotides match TRBD2. Germline V CDR1 and CDR2: LNHDA, SQIVND (reference sequence). With V trimmed by 7 bases and J by 4 bases, 6 bases remained unmatched. The CDR3 runs 14 residues. CDR3 nucleotides: TGTGCCAGTAATCTGGGCGGGGGGGCAGATACGCAGTATTTT. Encoded protein: CASNLGGGADTQYF.

This chain connects TRBV28 to TRBJ2-7; weak D call: TRBD2 (5 bases). V lost 3 bases and J lost 2, with 11 bases in between. CDR1 MDHEN and CDR2 SYDVKM come from the germline V gene. The CDR3 covers 14 residues. CDR3 DNA sequence: TGTGCCAGCAGTTTGAGGGAACCCCCCTACGAGCAGTACTTC. Translating gives CASSLREPPYEQYF.

The J gene is TRBJ2-1, the V gene TRBV7-2; D possibly corresponds to TRBD1 (6 bases). The V gene lost 4 bases and the J gene lost 5 bases, with 12 bases spanning the gap. CDR1 is SGHTA and CDR2 is FQGNSA in the germline V gene. This CDR3 has 14 residues. CDR3 sequence: CASSSGTLNNEQFF. CDR3 coding DNA: TGTGCCAGCAGCTCCGGGACACTAAACAATGAGCAGTTCTTC.

The chain links TRBV9 to TRBJ2-3; D unresolved. Germline loops: CDR1 SGDLS, CDR2 YYNGEE. CDR3 size: 16 residues. V dropped 2 bases and J dropped 5 bases, with 18 bases sitting between them. The CDR3 sequence is CASSVLDPRLVDTQYF. CDR3 DNA sequence: TGTGCCAGCAGCGTCCTAGACCCTCGGTTGGTAGATACGCAGTATTTT.

The gene calls are TRBV28 and TRBJ2-7; 8 bases are a match to TRBD2. This CDR3 comprises 17 residues. Losses at the gene ends were 2 bases for V and 3 bases for J; bases not matched to a gene: 12. CDR1 and CDR2 from the germline V gene are MDHEN and SYDVKM. CDR3 in DNA: TGTGCCAGCAGTTTAACCCCCCTCCGGGGGGGTGACTACGAGCAGTACTTC. Amino acids: CASSLTPLRGGDYEQYF.

The genes are TRBV15 and TRBJ2-2; the D gene is possibly TRBD1 (6 bases). Deletions cut 0 bases from V and 1 base from J, with 6 bases between. This CDR3 is 15 amino acids long. Germline-derived CDR1 and CDR2 are LNHNV and YYDKDF (reference sequence). The CDR3 reads CATSRDRGNTGELFF. In nucleotides, the CDR3 is TGTGCCACCAGCAGAGACAGGGGGAACACCGGGGAGCTGTTTTTT.

This clone has just a few counts. This chain links TRBV5-1 with TRBJ2-2; TRBD2 might be the D (5 bases). Germline CDR1 is SGHRS and CDR2 is YFSETQ. The CDR3 contains 14 residues. Trimming took off 1 base at V and 7 bases at J, with 11 bases between the two ends. The CDR3 DNA sequence: TGCGCCAGCAGCTTGAAAGCAAGCGGCGGGGAGCTGTTTTTT. It encodes CASSLKASGGELFF.

The rearrangement uses TRBV4-1 and TRBJ2-5; 7 bases agree with TRBD2. Germline V gene lookup returns CDR1 MGHRA and CDR2 YSYEKL. V shed 1 base, J shed 4 bases, and the junction held 3 bases outside the gene matches. This CDR3 contains 14 residues. The CDR3 bases are TGCGCCAGCAGCCAAGGACCGGGGGGAGAGACCCAGTACTTC. It encodes CASSQGPGGETQYF.

The genes are TRBV9 and TRBJ2-7; maybe TRBD2 (5 bases). This CDR3 is built from 14 residues. Germline-derived CDR1 and CDR2 are SGDLS and YYNGEE. V lost 3 bases and J 4 bases, leaving 14 bases between the germline ends. CDR3 protein: CASSAGLFTYEQYF. The CDR3 DNA is TGTGCCAGCAGCGCCGGACTTTTTACTTACGAGCAGTACTTC.

J is TRBJ2-2 and V is TRBV11-2; D might be TRBD1 (5 bases). The CDR3 is 14 amino acids. V was cut by 5 bases and J by 5 bases, with 12 bases left in between. CDR1 SGHAT and CDR2 FQNNGV come from the germline V gene. CDR3 region: CASSPPRATGELFF. The CDR3 DNA reads as TGTGCCAGCAGCCCCCCCAGGGCGACCGGGGAGCTGTTTTTT. The full variable domain, rest sourced from reference TRBV11-2 and TRBJ2-2, is EAGVAQSPRYKIIEKRQSVAFWCNPISGHATLYWYQQILGQGPKLLIQFQNNGVVDDSQLPKDRFSAERLKGVDSTLKIQPAKLEDSAVYLCASSPPRATGELFFGEGSRLTVL.

This chain joins TRBV5-1 and TRBJ1-2; TRBD1 agrees at 8 bases. The CDR3 is 13 amino acids. Germline CDR1 reads SGHRS; CDR2 reads YFSETQ. V gave up 7 bases and J gave up 2 bases; unmatched junction bases: 4. CDR3 sequence reads: CASGTGLNYGYTF. The CDR3, as DNA: TGCGCCAGCGGGACAGGTTTGAACTATGGCTACACCTTC. The full variable domain, rest sourced from reference TRBV5-1 and TRBJ1-2, is KAGVTQTPRYLIKTRGQQVTLSCSPISGHRSVSWYQQTPGQGLQFLFEYFSETQRNKGNFPGRFSGRQFSNSRSEMNVSTLELGDSALYLCASGTGLNYGYTFGSGTRLTVV.

The chain couples TRBV5-1 to TRBJ2-7, with 9 bases fitting TRBD2. Germline-derived CDR1 and CDR2 are SGHRS and YFSETQ. The CDR3 is 17 amino acids. Unmatched junction bases numbered 11, after V lost 0 bases and J lost 4 bases. CDR3 in amino acids: CASSLALASGGMYEQYF. The CDR3 region has the DNA TGCGCCAGCAGCTTGGCCCTCGCCAGCGGGGGGATGTACGAGCAGTACTTC.

This clone was detected once. The chain employs TRBV19 and TRBJ2-1, with D maybe TRBD1 (6 bases). The germline V gene encodes CDR1 LNHDA and CDR2 SQIVND (reference sequence). CDR3 length: 14 amino acids. Between the trimmed V and J ends, which lost 5 bases and 9 bases, there was a span of 17 bases. CDR3 sequence: CASSPIGGRGEQFF. The CDR3 DNA sequence: TGTGCCAGTAGTCCCATAGGGGGTAGGGGTGAGCAGTTCTTC.

The chain uses TRBV5-1 and TRBJ2-7; tentative D call: TRBD1 (7 bases). V was shortened by 6 bases and J by 6 bases, with 19 bases between the two germline ends. CDR3 length: 14 residues. Germline V gene lookup returns CDR1 SGHRS and CDR2 YFSETQ. The DNA of the CDR3 is TGCGCCAGCACCGAGACAGGGACTCTCGCCGAGCAGTACTTC. It encodes CASTETGTLAEQYF.

CDR3 nucleotides: TGTGCCAGCAGTGTTTTGACAGGGGGCCTCAATGAGCAGTTCTTC. Translated, it gives CASSVLTGGLNEQFF. The chain links TRBV6-4 to TRBJ2-1; 10 bases line up with TRBD1. Germline V CDR1 and CDR2: MRHNA, SNTAGT. The CDR3 extends over 15 amino acids. With 4 bases clipped from V and 6 bases from J, the junction kept 6 bases outside the gene matches.

This clone was seen a handful of times. The chain carries TRBV7-8 and TRBJ1-5; D is unresolved. Germline values: CDR1 SGHVS, CDR2 FQNEAQ. The V and J ends lost 6 bases and 4 bases respectively, with 10 bases between them. The CDR3 spans 13 residues. Here the CDR3 DNA reads TGTGCCAGCAGTTTTAGATTAAATCAGCCCCAGCATTTT. Translation gives CASSFRLNQPQHF.

The V gene is TRBV6-1, the J gene TRBJ2-5; the D is unclear. V shed 3 bases and J shed 13 bases, with 12 bases lying between them. This CDR3 region has 11 residues. Germline V gene data show CDR1 as MNHNS and CDR2 as SASEGT. CDR3 bases: TGTGCCAGCAGTGAGATCGCGTTGCGGTACTTC. Protein product: CASSEIALRYF.

This chain connects TRBV28 to TRBJ1-1; D might be TRBD1 (5 bases). V lost 8 bases and J 3 bases, leaving 10 bases between the germline ends. This CDR3 has 12 amino acids. Germline V gives CDR1 MDHEN, CDR2 SYDVKM. The CDR3 loop reads CASGLGDTEAFF. The CDR3 DNA sequence: TGTGCCAGCGGACTAGGGGACACTGAAGCTTTCTTT.

This rearrangement joins TRBV4-1 to TRBJ2-4; possibly TRBD1 for D (7 bases). Trimming took off 4 bases at V and 1 base at J, with 26 bases between the two ends. The CDR3 spans 20 residues. Germline loops: CDR1 MGHRA, CDR2 YSYEKL. The CDR3 bases are TGCGCCAGCAGCCCGGGGGACAGTGTTTTAACTCGCGGGGCCAAAAACATTCAGTACTTC. As protein: CASSPGDSVLTRGAKNIQYF.

V gene TRBV28 combines with J gene TRBJ1-3, with 7 nucleotides matching TRBD1. The CDR3 has 12 residues. V gave up 6 bases and J gave up 7 bases; unmatched junction bases: 3. The germline V gene has CDR1 MDHEN and CDR2 SYDVKM. The CDR3 bases are TGTGCCAGCAGCCTAGGGGGCAACACCATATATTTT. Its translation is CASSLGGNTIYF. Combining the CDR3 with reference TRBV28 and TRBJ1-3 gives the whole variable domain DVKVTQSSRYLVKRTGEKVFLECVQDMDHENMFWYRQDPGLGLRLIYFSYDVKMKEKGDIPEGYSVSREKKERFSLILESASTNQTSMYLCASSLGGNTIYFGEGSWLTVV.

This clone was recorded a few times. The chain employs TRBV5-1 and TRBJ1-1; 7 bases line up with TRBD1. Germline values: CDR1 SGHRS, CDR2 YFSETQ. Unmatched junction bases numbered 3, after V lost 4 bases and J lost 0 bases. The CDR3 sequence is 14 residues long. Here the CDR3 DNA reads TGCGCCAGCAGCGCCGGGACAGTGAACACTGAAGCTTTCTTT. Its protein product is CASSAGTVNTEAFF. The full variable domain, with the rest looked up from reference TRBV5-1 and TRBJ1-1, is KAGVTQTPRYLIKTRGQQVTLSCSPISGHRSVSWYQQTPGQGLQFLFEYFSETQRNKGNFPGRFSGRQFSNSRSEMNVSTLELGDSALYLCASSAGTVNTEAFFGQGTRLTVV.

Here the CDR3 reads CASSLLMDRSRGNTIYF. CDR3 sequence (DNA): TGTGCCAGCAGCTTGTTAATGGACAGGTCCCGGGGAAACACCATATATTTT. The chain recombines TRBV13 with TRBJ1-3; 7 bases are shared with TRBD1. V was pared by 3 bases and J by 4 bases, with 12 bases of the junction left unmatched. This CDR3 is 17 amino acids long. The V gene's germline CDR1 is PRHDT and CDR2 FYEKMQ (reference sequence).

V gene TRBV10-2 combines with J gene TRBJ1-6; 7 bases match TRBD1. With 7 bases clipped from V and 9 bases from J, the junction kept 9 bases outside the gene matches. The germline gives CDR1 WSHSY, CDR2 SAAADI. The CDR3 has 14 amino acids. For the CDR3, the DNA is TGCGCCAGCAACGATGGACAGGCGGGTTCACCCCTCCACTTT. Amino acid sequence: CASNDGQAGSPLHF.

The chain uses TRBV9 and TRBJ2-3, with TRBD2 matching over 11 bases. J lost 3 bases, V lost 0 bases, and 6 bases had no gene match. Germline CDR1 reads SGDLS; CDR2 reads YYNGEE. The CDR3 runs to 17 residues. The CDR3 sequence: CASSVALAGGPTDTQYF. The DNA of the CDR3 is TGTGCCAGCAGCGTAGCATTAGCGGGGGGGCCTACAGATACGCAGTATTTT.

This clone was recorded a few times. The chain links TRBV5-1 to TRBJ2-3; the D gene is possibly TRBD2 (5 bases). This CDR3 is built from 12 residues. CDR1 and CDR2 (germline): SGHRS, YFSETQ. V was shortened by 4 bases and J by 6 bases, with 9 bases between the two germline ends. The CDR3 coding sequence is TGCGCCAGCAGCCCCCCGGGGGATACGCAGTATTTT. Amino acids: CASSPPGDTQYF.

The V call is TRBV5-1, the J call TRBJ2-5; 9 positions match TRBD2. The CDR3 runs to 15 residues. V lost 2 bases, J lost 5 bases, and 7 bases stayed unmatched. Germline V gives CDR1 SGHRS, CDR2 YFSETQ. CDR3 bases: TGCGCCAGCAGCTTAAGGACTAGCGCAAAGGAGACCCAGTACTTC. Translated, it gives CASSLRTSAKETQYF.

This clone was found a few times. The rearrangement joins TRBV6-1 to TRBJ1-1; perhaps TRBD1 as D (5 bases). Trimming removed 5 bases at V and 0 bases at J, with 13 bases between. Germline CDR1 reads MNHNS; CDR2 reads SASEGT. This CDR3 is built from 15 residues. This CDR3 is CASSKGALMNTEAFF. DNA for the CDR3: TGTGCCAGCAGTAAAGGGGCCCTCATGAACACTGAAGCTTTCTTT.

This rearrangement joins TRBV2 to TRBJ2-7, with 9 bases aligning to TRBD1. CDR1 and CDR2 from the germline V gene are SNHLY and FYNNEI. After removal of 5 bases from V and 2 bases from J, the junction contained 4 bases not matched to a gene. The CDR3 is 14 amino acids. The chain's CDR3 is CASSTRTGAYEQYF. The DNA of the CDR3 is TGTGCCAGCAGTACTCGGACAGGGGCCTACGAGCAGTACTTC. The variable domain in full, with the rest retrieved from reference TRBV2 and TRBJ2-7, is EPEVTQTPSHQVTQMGQEVILRCVPISNHLYFYWYRQILGQKVEFLVSFYNNEISEKSEIFDDQFSVERPDGSNFTLKIRSTKLEDSAMYFCASSTRTGAYEQYFGPGTRLTVT.

V and J are TRBV29-1 and TRBJ2-7; no definite D call. V was pared by 5 bases and J by 1 base, with 6 bases between. Germline CDR1 SQVTM, CDR2 ANQGSEA. The CDR3 length is 11 residues. CDR3 in DNA: TGCAGCGTTTTCAGGTCCTACGAGCAGTACTTC. Encoded protein: CSVFRSYEQYF.

The chain is built from TRBV7-9 and TRBJ2-7; perhaps TRBD1 as D (5 bases). The ends were cut back, 5 bases at V and 1 base at J, with 15 bases in the middle. Germline V gives CDR1 SEHNR, CDR2 FQNEAQ (reference sequence). The CDR3 contains 15 residues. CDR3 DNA: TGTGCCAGCAGCCCCAGGGTGCGAGCATCCTACGAGCAGTACTTC. Translation gives CASSPRVRASYEQYF.

This chain joins TRBV30 and TRBJ1-6; D gene uncertain. The V gene lost 0 bases and the J gene lost 7 bases, with 10 bases spanning the gap. Per germline, CDR1 GTSNPN and CDR2 SVGIG (reference sequence). This CDR3 region has 14 residues. CDR3: CAWSVNSLNSPLHF. The CDR3 nucleotides are TGTGCCTGGAGTGTAAACAGCCTCAATTCACCCCTCCACTTT.